One TCR beta chain is described in this entry. The antigen remains undetermined. These data come from a study of shared clonotypes between healthy human individuals. Study-wide results and limits: Investigators collected only blood, and repertoires in tissues likely differ. Lower generation probabilities were found for non-shared clonotypes than for those shared by all four donors. Among the subsets, naive ones generally showed larger estimated richness than memory ones.

Each replicate PCR on the sorted subsets used 150 to 200 ng DNA (about 30,000 T cell genomes). Only in-frame clones appear in the TCRdb table, and some are missing; sequencing was by immunoSEQ multiplex PCR. The sample includes about 690,000 clones, around 91% of them seen just once. The sequence derives from a man between 18 and 35 years old in good health. Some clones in this sample may be carry-over from other donors' samples. Sequenced input: memory CD8+ T cells from PBMCs. The subset denotes: CD45RO+ cells pooled with CCR7-negative TemRA cells.

The CDR3, as DNA: TGCGCCAGCAGCCCGGGACCGGTGGGCGAGCAGTACTTC. This translates into CASSPGPVGEQYF. The J gene is TRBJ2-7, the V gene TRBV10-1; D assignment may be TRBD1 or TRBD2 (5 bases each). V was pared by 6 bases and J by 6 bases, with 15 bases between. The germline gives CDR1 WNHNN, CDR2 SYGVQD (reference sequence). The CDR3 spans 13 residues.